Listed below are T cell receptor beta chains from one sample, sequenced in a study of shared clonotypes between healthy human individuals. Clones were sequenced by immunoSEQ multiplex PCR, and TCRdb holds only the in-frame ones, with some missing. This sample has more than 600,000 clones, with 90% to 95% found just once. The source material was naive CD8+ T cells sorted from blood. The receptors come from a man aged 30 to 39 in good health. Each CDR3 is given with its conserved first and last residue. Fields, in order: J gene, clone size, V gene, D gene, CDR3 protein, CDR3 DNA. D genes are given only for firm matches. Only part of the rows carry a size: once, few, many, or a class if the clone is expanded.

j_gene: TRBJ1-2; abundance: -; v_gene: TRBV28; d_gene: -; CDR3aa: CASSSLYGYTF; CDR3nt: TGTGCCAGCAGTTCGTTGTATGGCTACACCTTC
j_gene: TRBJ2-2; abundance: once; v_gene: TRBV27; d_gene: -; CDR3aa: CASSFISNTGELFF; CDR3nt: TGTGCCAGCAGTTTTATCTCGAACACCGGGGAGCTGTTTTTT
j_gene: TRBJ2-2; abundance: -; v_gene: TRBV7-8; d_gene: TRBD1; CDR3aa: CASSQGRTGGLTGELFF; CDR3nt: TGTGCCAGCAGCCAAGGTCGGACAGGGGGTTTAACCGGGGAGCTGTTTTTT
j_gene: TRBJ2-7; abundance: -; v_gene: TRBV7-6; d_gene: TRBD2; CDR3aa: CASSPSGSGRFYEQYF; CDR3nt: TGTGCCAGCAGCCCCAGTGGTAGCGGGAGATTCTACGAGCAGTACTTC
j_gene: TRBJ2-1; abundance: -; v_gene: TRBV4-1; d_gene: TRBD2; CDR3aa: CASSPLAGGPGGPGDEQFF; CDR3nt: TGCGCCAGCAGTCCTCTAGCGGGAGGGCCTGGTGGCCCTGGAGATGAGCAGTTCTTC
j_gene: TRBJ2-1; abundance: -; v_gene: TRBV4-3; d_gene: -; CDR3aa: CASRQGLGAENEQFF; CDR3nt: TGCGCCAGCAGACAAGGGCTCGGGGCCGAGAATGAGCAGTTCTTC
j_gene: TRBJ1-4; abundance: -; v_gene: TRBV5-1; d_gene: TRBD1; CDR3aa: CASSLFGGTDNEKLFF; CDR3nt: TGCGCCAGCAGCTTGTTTGGCGGGACAGACAATGAAAAACTGTTTTTT
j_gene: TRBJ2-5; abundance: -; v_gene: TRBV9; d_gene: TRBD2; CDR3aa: CASSVWASGMEETQYF; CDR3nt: TGTGCCAGCAGCGTATGGGCTAGCGGGATGGAAGAGACCCAGTACTTC
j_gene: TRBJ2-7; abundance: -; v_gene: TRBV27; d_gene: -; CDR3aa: CASRSGSSSYEQYF; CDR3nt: TGTGCCAGCCGATCGGGGTCCTCCTCCTACGAGCAGTACTTC
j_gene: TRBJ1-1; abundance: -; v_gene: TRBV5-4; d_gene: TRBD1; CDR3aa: CASSRPHRDRPNTEAFF; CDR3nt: TGTGCCAGCAGCCGGCCCCACCGGGACAGGCCGAACACTGAAGCTTTCTTT
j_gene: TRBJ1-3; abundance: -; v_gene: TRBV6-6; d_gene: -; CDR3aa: CASTDSGNTIYF; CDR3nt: TGTGCCAGCACGGACTCTGGAAACACCATATATTTT
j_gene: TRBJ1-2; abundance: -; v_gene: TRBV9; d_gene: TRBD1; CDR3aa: CASSVDGTASDNSYGYTF; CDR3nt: TGTGCCAGCAGCGTAGATGGGACAGCCTCTGATAACTCGTATGGCTACACCTTC
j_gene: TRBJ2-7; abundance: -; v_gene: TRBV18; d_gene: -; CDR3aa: CASSHPGQDYEQYF; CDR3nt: TGTGCCAGCTCACACCCGGGACAAGACTACGAGCAGTACTTC
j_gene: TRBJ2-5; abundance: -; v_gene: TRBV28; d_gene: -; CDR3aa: CASSLYRGGVEETQYF; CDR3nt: TGTGCCAGCAGTTTATATCGCGGAGGCGTGGAAGAGACCCAGTACTTC
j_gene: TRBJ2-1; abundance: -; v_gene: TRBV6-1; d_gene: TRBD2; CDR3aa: CASIQTSGFNEQFF; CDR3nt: TGTGCCAGCATTCAGACTAGCGGGTTCAATGAGCAGTTCTTC
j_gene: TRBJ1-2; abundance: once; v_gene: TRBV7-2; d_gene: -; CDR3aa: CASSLAPQGNGYTF; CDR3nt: TGTGCCAGCAGCTTAGCGCCACAGGGAAATGGCTACACCTTC
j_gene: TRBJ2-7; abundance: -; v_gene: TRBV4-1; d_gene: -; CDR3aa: CASSQDPYEQYF; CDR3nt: TGCGCCAGCAGCCAAGATCCCTACGAGCAGTACTTC
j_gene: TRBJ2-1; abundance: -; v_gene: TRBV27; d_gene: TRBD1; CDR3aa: CASSGQGVSYNEQFF; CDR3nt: TGTGCCAGCAGCGGACAGGGAGTATCCTACAATGAGCAGTTCTTC
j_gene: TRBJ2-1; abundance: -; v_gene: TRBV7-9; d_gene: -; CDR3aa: CASSSIDEQFF; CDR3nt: TGTGCCAGCAGCTCCATTGATGAGCAGTTCTTC
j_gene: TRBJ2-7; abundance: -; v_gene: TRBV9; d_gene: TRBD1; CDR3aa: CASSVAVTGTGGEQYF; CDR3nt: TGTGCCAGCAGCGTAGCGGTTACCGGGACAGGGGGCGAGCAGTACTTC
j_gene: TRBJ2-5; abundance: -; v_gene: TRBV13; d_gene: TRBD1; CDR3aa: CASSTHHDGQGGRETQYF; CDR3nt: TGTGCCAGCAGCACCCATCACGATGGACAGGGTGGCCGAGAGACCCAGTACTTC
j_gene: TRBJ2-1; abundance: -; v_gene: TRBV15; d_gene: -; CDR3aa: CATSRDRNRVGEQFF; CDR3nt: TGTGCCACCAGCAGAGATAGGAACAGGGTTGGTGAGCAGTTCTTC
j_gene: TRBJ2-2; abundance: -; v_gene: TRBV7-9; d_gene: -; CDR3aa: CASLPGVNTGELFF; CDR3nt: TGTGCCAGCCTGCCTGGGGTAAACACCGGGGAGCTGTTTTTT
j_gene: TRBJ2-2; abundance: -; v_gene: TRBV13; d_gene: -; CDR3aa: CASRLASTGELFF; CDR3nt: TGTGCCAGCAGGCTGGCGAGCACCGGGGAGCTGTTTTTT
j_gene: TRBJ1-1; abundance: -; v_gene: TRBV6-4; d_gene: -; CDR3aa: CASSDRLRGIWATYTEAFF; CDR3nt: TGTGCCAGCAGTGACCGTTTGCGGGGGATATGGGCGACTTACACTGAAGCTTTCTTT
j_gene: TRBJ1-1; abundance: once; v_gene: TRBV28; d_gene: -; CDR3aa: CASSEIPGRGNTEAFF; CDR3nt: TGTGCCAGCAGTGAAATCCCTGGGCGGGGGAACACTGAAGCTTTCTTT
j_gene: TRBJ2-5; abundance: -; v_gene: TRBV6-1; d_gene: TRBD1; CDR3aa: CASSADREAVTQYF; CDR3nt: TGTGCCAGCAGTGCGGACAGGGAAGCGGTGACCCAGTACTTC
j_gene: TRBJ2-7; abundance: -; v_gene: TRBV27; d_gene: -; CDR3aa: CASSLWPGSNYEQYF; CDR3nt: TGTGCCAGCAGTTTATGGCCAGGGAGCAACTACGAGCAGTACTTC
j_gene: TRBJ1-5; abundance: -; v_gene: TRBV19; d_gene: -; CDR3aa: CASSPRAIQPQHF; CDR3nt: TGTGCCAGTAGTCCCCGGGCCATACAGCCCCAGCATTTT
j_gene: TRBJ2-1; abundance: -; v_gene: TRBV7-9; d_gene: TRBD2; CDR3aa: CASSLYREGLGNEQFF; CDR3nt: TGTGCCAGCAGCTTATATCGGGAGGGCCTGGGCAATGAGCAGTTCTTC
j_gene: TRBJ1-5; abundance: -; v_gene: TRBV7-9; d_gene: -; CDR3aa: CASSLDTGSQPQHF; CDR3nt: TGTGCCAGCAGCTTAGATACGGGTTCTCAGCCCCAGCATTTT
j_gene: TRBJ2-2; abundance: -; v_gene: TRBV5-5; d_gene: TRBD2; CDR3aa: CASSLRTSGSRTGELFF; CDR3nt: TGTGCCAGCAGCTTGCGGACTAGCGGGAGTCGCACCGGGGAGCTGTTTTTT
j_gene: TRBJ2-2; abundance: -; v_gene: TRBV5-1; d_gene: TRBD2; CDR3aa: CASSPGTSLNTGELFF; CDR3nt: TGCGCCAGCAGCCCGGGGACTAGTTTAAACACCGGGGAGCTGTTTTTT
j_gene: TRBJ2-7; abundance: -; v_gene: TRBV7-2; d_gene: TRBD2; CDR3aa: CASSPGLAEGGEQYF; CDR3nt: TGTGCCAGCAGCCCCGGACTAGCGGAGGGTGGCGAGCAGTACTTC
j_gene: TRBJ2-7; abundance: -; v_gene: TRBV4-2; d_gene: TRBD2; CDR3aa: CASSQLAGGRTEQYF; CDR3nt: TGTGCCAGCAGCCAACTAGCGGGAGGTCGGACCGAGCAGTACTTC
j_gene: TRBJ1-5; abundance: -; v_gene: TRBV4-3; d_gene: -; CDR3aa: CASSPNRVAYQPQHF; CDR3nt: TGCGCCAGCAGCCCCAACCGGGTGGCTTACCAGCCCCAGCATTTT
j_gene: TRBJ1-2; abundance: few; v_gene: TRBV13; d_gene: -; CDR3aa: CASSARTGSTYGYTF; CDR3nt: TGTGCCAGCAGCGCCCGGACGGGATCAACTTATGGCTACACCTTC
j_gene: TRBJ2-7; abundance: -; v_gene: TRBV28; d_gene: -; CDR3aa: CATTQSYEQYF; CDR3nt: TGTGCCACCACTCAATCCTACGAGCAGTACTTC
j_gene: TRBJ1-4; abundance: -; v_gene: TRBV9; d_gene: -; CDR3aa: CARNRVGEKLFF; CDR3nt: TGTGCCAGAAACAGGGTTGGGGAAAAACTGTTTTTT
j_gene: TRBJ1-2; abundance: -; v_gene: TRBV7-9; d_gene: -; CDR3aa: CASIQEDSGSYGYTF; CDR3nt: TGTGCCAGCATCCAAGAGGACAGCGGTTCTTATGGCTACACCTTC
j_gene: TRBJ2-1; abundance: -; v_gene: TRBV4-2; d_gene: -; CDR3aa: CASSQDPRVAAYNEQFF; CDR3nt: TGTGCCAGCAGCCAAGATCCTAGGGTAGCGGCCTACAATGAGCAGTTCTTC
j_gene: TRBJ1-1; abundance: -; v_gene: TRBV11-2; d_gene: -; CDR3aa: CASSFQGNTEAFF; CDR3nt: TGTGCCAGCAGCTTTCAGGGGAACACTGAAGCTTTCTTT
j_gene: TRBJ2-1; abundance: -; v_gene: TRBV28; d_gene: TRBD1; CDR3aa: CASSPMRDRPGSYEQFF; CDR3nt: TGTGCCAGCAGCCCCATGCGGGACAGGCCCGGATCATATGAGCAGTTCTTC
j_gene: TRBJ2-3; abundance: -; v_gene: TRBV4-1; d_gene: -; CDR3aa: CASSQDWRDTQYF; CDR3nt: TGCGCCAGCAGCCAAGATTGGAGGGATACGCAGTATTTT
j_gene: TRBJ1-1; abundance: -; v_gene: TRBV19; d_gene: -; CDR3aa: CASRLGRSTEAFF; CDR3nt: TGTGCCAGCCGCCTAGGGAGATCCACTGAAGCTTTCTTT
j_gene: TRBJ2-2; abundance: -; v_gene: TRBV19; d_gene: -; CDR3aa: CASSIGGQAGELFF; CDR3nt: TGTGCCAGTAGTATAGGGGGTCAAGCCGGGGAGCTGTTTTTT
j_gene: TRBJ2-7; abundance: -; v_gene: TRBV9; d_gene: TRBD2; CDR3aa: CASSVGFAGVYEQYF; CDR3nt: TGTGCCAGCAGCGTAGGATTTGCGGGAGTTTACGAGCAGTACTTC
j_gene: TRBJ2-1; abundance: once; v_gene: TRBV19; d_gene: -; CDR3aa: CASSISPRGEQFF; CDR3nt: TGTGCCAGTAGTATCAGCCCCCGAGGTGAGCAGTTCTTC
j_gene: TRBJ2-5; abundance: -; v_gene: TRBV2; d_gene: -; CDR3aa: CASSEGRNQETQYF; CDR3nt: TGTGCCAGCAGTGAGGGTCGCAACCAAGAGACCCAGTACTTC
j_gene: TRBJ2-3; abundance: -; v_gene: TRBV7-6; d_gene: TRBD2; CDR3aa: CASSLVLAGNTDTQYF; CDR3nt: TGTGCCAGCAGCTTAGTGCTAGCGGGAAACACAGATACGCAGTATTTT
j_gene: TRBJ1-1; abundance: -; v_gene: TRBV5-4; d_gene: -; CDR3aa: CASSPVGGSGFGEAFF; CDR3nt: TGTGCCAGCAGCCCCGTTGGTGGAAGTGGGTTCGGTGAAGCTTTCTTT
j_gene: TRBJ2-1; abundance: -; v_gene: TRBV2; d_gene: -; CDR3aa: CASSVRDNEQFF; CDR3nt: TGTGCCAGCAGTGTAAGAGACAATGAGCAGTTCTTC
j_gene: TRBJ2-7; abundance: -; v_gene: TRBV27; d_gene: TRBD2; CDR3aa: CASSSRTSGGDEQYF; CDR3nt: TGTGCCAGCAGTTCCCGGACTAGCGGGGGGGACGAGCAGTACTTC